A selection of T cell receptor beta chains follows, all from one sample in a study of technical replicates of blood from a handful of donors. The protocol was immunoSEQ multiplex PCR, while the TCRdb copy is restricted to in-frame clones and leaves out a portion. The sample consists of approximately 70,000 clones, approximately 93% of them appearing once. What was sequenced was PBMCs. These receptors were taken from a human donor in good health. Some clones in this sample may be carry-over from other donors' samples. The CDR3 runs from the conserved cysteine through the conserved F or W. A D gene is named only where the DNA matches it firmly. Not every row has a clone size; where given, it reads once, few, many or a size class.

J gene: TRBJ2-3; V gene: TRBV19; clone size: NA; D gene: NA; CDR3 DNA: TGTGCCAGTAGTATAGATCATGGAACGGGGGGCCCCCCAGATACGCAGTATTTT; CDR3 protein: CASSIDHGTGGPPDTQYF
J gene: TRBJ2-2; V gene: TRBV23-1; clone size: NA; D gene: TRBD2; CDR3 DNA: TGCGCCAGCAATCCAGGACTAGCGGGAGCATTCGGGGAGCTGTTTTTT; CDR3 protein: CASNPGLAGAFGELFF
J gene: TRBJ1-1; V gene: TRBV12-5; clone size: NA; D gene: TRBD1; CDR3 DNA: TGTGCTAGTGGTTTGGCGCCGGGACAGGGGGCCCCTGAAGCTTTCTTT; CDR3 protein: CASGLAPGQGAPEAFF
J gene: TRBJ2-1; V gene: TRBV10-3; clone size: NA; D gene: TRBD1; CDR3 DNA: TGTGCCAGCCAGACAGGGTACAATGAGCAGTTCTTC; CDR3 protein: CASQTGYNEQFF
J gene: TRBJ2-6; V gene: TRBV4-3; clone size: NA; D gene: TRBD1; CDR3 DNA: TGCGCCAGCAGCCGAGAGAGATCAAGAGACAGGACAGGAGTCTCTGGGGCCAACGTCCTGACTTTC; CDR3 protein: CASSRERSRDRTGVSGANVLTF
J gene: TRBJ1-1; V gene: TRBV18; clone size: NA; D gene: NA; CDR3 DNA: TGTGCCAGCTCACCCGTAGGAACCGGAGGGACTGAAGCTTTCTTT; CDR3 protein: CASSPVGTGGTEAFF
J gene: TRBJ2-5; V gene: TRBV5-1; clone size: NA; D gene: TRBD1; CDR3 DNA: TGCGCCAGCAGCTTGTCCGGACAGGCCGGTCAAGAGACCCAGTACTTC; CDR3 protein: CASSLSGQAGQETQYF
J gene: TRBJ2-1; V gene: TRBV2; clone size: NA; D gene: TRBD2; CDR3 DNA: TGTGCCAGCAGCGGACTAGCGGGATCGGATGAGCAGTTCTTC; CDR3 protein: CASSGLAGSDEQFF
J gene: TRBJ1-2; V gene: TRBV5-6; clone size: NA; D gene: NA; CDR3 DNA: TGTGCCAGCAGCCGCCGGGGAGCCAGGTCTAACTATGGCTACACCTTC; CDR3 protein: CASSRRGARSNYGYTF
J gene: TRBJ2-1; V gene: TRBV27; clone size: NA; D gene: NA; CDR3 DNA: TGTGCCAGCAGTTTAGACAGATCCAATGAGCAGTTCTTC; CDR3 protein: CASSLDRSNEQFF
J gene: TRBJ1-1; V gene: TRBV10-3; clone size: NA; D gene: TRBD1; CDR3 DNA: TGTGCCATGGGACAGCACAAGGAAGGCACTGAAGCTTTCTTT; CDR3 protein: CAMGQHKEGTEAFF
J gene: TRBJ2-2; V gene: TRBV7-2; clone size: NA; D gene: NA; CDR3 DNA: TGTGCCAGCAGCTTTTTACTAGCTCCCGGGGAGCTGTTTTTT; CDR3 protein: CASSFLLAPGELFF
J gene: TRBJ2-1; V gene: TRBV5-1; clone size: NA; D gene: TRBD2; CDR3 DNA: TGCGCCAGCAGCCAGACTAGCGGGGGGTATGAGCAGTTCTTC; CDR3 protein: CASSQTSGGYEQFF
J gene: TRBJ2-6; V gene: TRBV19; clone size: NA; D gene: TRBD1; CDR3 DNA: TGTGCCAGTACGGACAGGTACCAATCTGGGGCCAACGTCCTGACTTTC; CDR3 protein: CASTDRYQSGANVLTF
J gene: TRBJ2-5; V gene: TRBV5-1; clone size: NA; D gene: TRBD1; CDR3 DNA: TGCGCCAGCAGCTGGGGGGACAGGGGGTGGCGAGAGACCCAGTACTTC; CDR3 protein: CASSWGDRGWRETQYF
J gene: TRBJ2-1; V gene: TRBV5-5; clone size: NA; D gene: TRBD1; CDR3 DNA: TGTGCCAGCAGCCCCGGGACAGGGAACAATGAGCAGTTCTTC; CDR3 protein: CASSPGTGNNEQFF
J gene: TRBJ2-7; V gene: TRBV5-1; clone size: NA; D gene: NA; CDR3 DNA: TGCGCCAGCAGCTTGGCAGGGTTCGGCTACGAGCAGTACTTC; CDR3 protein: CASSLAGFGYEQYF
J gene: TRBJ2-2; V gene: TRBV7-2; clone size: once; D gene: NA; CDR3 DNA: TGTGCCAGCAGCTTTCTCTCGACCGGGGAGCTGTTTTTT; CDR3 protein: CASSFLSTGELFF
J gene: TRBJ1-5; V gene: TRBV19; clone size: NA; D gene: TRBD1; CDR3 DNA: TGTGCCAGTAGCCAAGACAGGGATCAGCCCCAGCATTTT; CDR3 protein: CASSQDRDQPQHF
J gene: TRBJ1-3; V gene: TRBV6-6; clone size: NA; D gene: NA; CDR3 DNA: TGTGCCAGCAGTTACCCTGGACTCCCCACCATATATTTT; CDR3 protein: CASSYPGLPTIYF
J gene: TRBJ1-4; V gene: TRBV5-1; clone size: NA; D gene: NA; CDR3 DNA: TGCGCCAGCAGCTTGGTGGGCCGGGTAGGAGGGGAAAAACTGTTTTTT; CDR3 protein: CASSLVGRVGGEKLFF
J gene: TRBJ2-7; V gene: TRBV5-1; clone size: NA; D gene: NA; CDR3 DNA: TGCGCCAGCAGCTTTGAATTCACAGGATCCGAGCAGTACTTC; CDR3 protein: CASSFEFTGSEQYF
J gene: TRBJ2-7; V gene: TRBV5-1; clone size: NA; D gene: TRBD1; CDR3 DNA: TGCGCCAGCAGCCCAAATGGACAGGGTTCCTACGAGCAGTACTTC; CDR3 protein: CASSPNGQGSYEQYF
J gene: TRBJ2-2; V gene: TRBV7-9; clone size: NA; D gene: NA; CDR3 DNA: TGTGCCAGCAGCTTAGTTACGGGAGCGGGCACCGGGGAGCTGTTTTTT; CDR3 protein: CASSLVTGAGTGELFF
J gene: TRBJ2-6; V gene: TRBV18; clone size: NA; D gene: NA; CDR3 DNA: TGTGCCAGCTCACTTACGGACAGCCTTCTCTCTGGGGCCAACGTCCTGACTTTC; CDR3 protein: CASSLTDSLLSGANVLTF
J gene: TRBJ1-1; V gene: TRBV10-3; clone size: NA; D gene: NA; CDR3 DNA: TGTGCCATCAGTGAGTCTTCAGGGGCTACTGAAGCTTTCTTT; CDR3 protein: CAISESSGATEAFF
J gene: TRBJ1-1; V gene: TRBV7-2; clone size: few; D gene: NA; CDR3 DNA: TGTGCCAGCAGCTTAATGAGGTACACTGAAGCTTTCTTT; CDR3 protein: CASSLMRYTEAFF
J gene: TRBJ2-1; V gene: TRBV7-9; clone size: NA; D gene: TRBD2; CDR3 DNA: TGTGCCAGCAGCTTGTCTGGGACTAGCGGGGATTACAATGAGCAGTTCTTC; CDR3 protein: CASSLSGTSGDYNEQFF
J gene: TRBJ1-2; V gene: TRBV27; clone size: NA; D gene: NA; CDR3 DNA: TGTGCCAGCAGCTCACAGTCCCTGTTAAATGGCTACACCTTC; CDR3 protein: CASSSQSLLNGYTF
J gene: TRBJ2-5; V gene: TRBV18; clone size: NA; D gene: NA; CDR3 DNA: TGTGCCAGCTCACCACCGCGGCGGGAGACCCAGTACTTC; CDR3 protein: CASSPPRRETQYF
J gene: TRBJ2-1; V gene: TRBV9; clone size: NA; D gene: NA; CDR3 DNA: TGTGCCAGCAGCGTAGGTTCCGGCTCCTACAATGAGCAGTTCTTC; CDR3 protein: CASSVGSGSYNEQFF
J gene: TRBJ2-7; V gene: TRBV4-2; clone size: NA; D gene: TRBD2; CDR3 DNA: TGTGCCAGCAGCCCCCTAGATCTCCTAGCGGGGGGGAACTACGAGCAGTACTTC; CDR3 protein: CASSPLDLLAGGNYEQYF
J gene: TRBJ1-4; V gene: TRBV5-6; clone size: NA; D gene: NA; CDR3 DNA: TGTGCCAGCAGCGGGGGGGCCAACGAAAAACTGTTTTTT; CDR3 protein: CASSGGANEKLFF
J gene: TRBJ1-1; V gene: TRBV9; clone size: NA; D gene: NA; CDR3 DNA: TGTGCCAGCAGCGCCCGCTCAGGGGTAGACACTGAAGCTTTCTTT; CDR3 protein: CASSARSGVDTEAFF
J gene: TRBJ1-1; V gene: TRBV5-1; clone size: once; D gene: TRBD1; CDR3 DNA: TGCGCCAGCAGCCCAAGGGTCAGGGGGCGGGACACTGAAGCTTTCTTT; CDR3 protein: CASSPRVRGRDTEAFF
J gene: TRBJ1-2; V gene: TRBV18; clone size: NA; D gene: TRBD1; CDR3 DNA: TGTGCCAGCAGCACCCGACAGGGGGCCGGTGGCTACACCTTC; CDR3 protein: CASSTRQGAGGYTF
J gene: TRBJ2-1; V gene: TRBV30; clone size: NA; D gene: NA; CDR3 DNA: TGTGCCTGGAGTGTACTTCCTACAGACAATGAGCAGTTCTTC; CDR3 protein: CAWSVLPTDNEQFF
J gene: TRBJ2-7; V gene: TRBV19; clone size: NA; D gene: NA; CDR3 DNA: TGTGCCAGTAGTATCTACGGTCGAAACGAGCAGTACTTC; CDR3 protein: CASSIYGRNEQYF
J gene: TRBJ1-1; V gene: TRBV7-9; clone size: NA; D gene: NA; CDR3 DNA: TGTGCCAGCAGCTCCACGGTTCCGAACACTGAAGCTTTCTTT; CDR3 protein: CASSSTVPNTEAFF
J gene: TRBJ1-2; V gene: TRBV19; clone size: once; D gene: TRBD1; CDR3 DNA: TGTGCCAGTAGGAAACAGGGGGCTCTTGACTATGGCTACACCTTC; CDR3 protein: CASRKQGALDYGYTF
J gene: TRBJ1-1; V gene: TRBV6-6; clone size: NA; D gene: TRBD1; CDR3 DNA: TGTGCCAGCCGCGGACAGGGTATGTTGGACACTGAAGCTTTCTTT; CDR3 protein: CASRGQGMLDTEAFF
J gene: TRBJ2-1; V gene: TRBV2; clone size: few; D gene: TRBD1; CDR3 DNA: TGTGCCAGCAGTGGACAGGGGGGCAACAATGAGCAGTTCTTC; CDR3 protein: CASSGQGGNNEQFF
J gene: TRBJ1-2; V gene: TRBV10-3; clone size: NA; D gene: NA; CDR3 DNA: TGTGCCATCAGTGATAGCAGGGAACATGGCTACACCTTC; CDR3 protein: CAISDSREHGYTF